The T cell receptor beta chain described here comes from a study of blood T cell repertoires in COVID-19. As for the study in general: COVID-19 samples from acute and convalescent phases originated in the United States, Italy and Spain. T cells, B-cell-depleted T cells, or PBMCs supplied cDNA or gDNA.

The V end lost 2 bases, the J end lost 5 bases, and 10 bases lay between the germline ends. There are 13 residues in the CDR3. Germline V lookup: CDR1 SGDLS, CDR2 YYNGEE. The repertoire was sequenced with immunoSEQ multiplex PCR; TCRdb's copy has only in-frame clones and lacks some. Among about 39,000 clones listed, approximately 88% were seen once. The clonotype was recovered from a man between 45 and 60 years old with active or convalescent COVID-19. This rearrangement joins TRBV9 to TRBJ2-5; D perhaps matches TRBD1 (6 bases). The sequenced sample consisted of peripheral blood. The CDR3 is CASSVGQRETQYF. DNA of the CDR3: TGTGCCAGCAGCGTGGGACAACGGGAGACCCAGTACTTC. Looking up the rest from reference TRBV9 and TRBJ2-5 gives the full variable domain: DSGVTQTPKHLITATGQRVTLRCSPRSGDLSVYWYQQSLDQGLQFLIQYYNGEERAKGNILERFSAQQFPDLHSELNLSSLELGDSALYFCASSVGQRETQYFGPGTRLLVL.